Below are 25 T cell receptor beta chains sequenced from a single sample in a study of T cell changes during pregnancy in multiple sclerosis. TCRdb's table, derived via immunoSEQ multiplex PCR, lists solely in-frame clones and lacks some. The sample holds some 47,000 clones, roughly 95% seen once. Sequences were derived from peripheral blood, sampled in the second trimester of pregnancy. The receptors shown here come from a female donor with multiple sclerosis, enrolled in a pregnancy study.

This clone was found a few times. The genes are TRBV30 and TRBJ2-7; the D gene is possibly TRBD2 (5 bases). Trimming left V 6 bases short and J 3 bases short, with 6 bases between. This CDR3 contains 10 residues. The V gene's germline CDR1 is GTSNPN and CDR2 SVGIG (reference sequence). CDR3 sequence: CACGIYEQYF. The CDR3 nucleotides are TGTGCCTGCGGGATCTACGAGCAGTACTTC.

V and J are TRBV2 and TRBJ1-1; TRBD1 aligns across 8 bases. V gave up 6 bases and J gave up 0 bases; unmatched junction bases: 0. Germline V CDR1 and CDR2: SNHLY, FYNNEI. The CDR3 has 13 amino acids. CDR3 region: CASRDRVNTEAFF. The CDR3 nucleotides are TGTGCCAGCAGGGACAGGGTGAACACTGAAGCTTTCTTT. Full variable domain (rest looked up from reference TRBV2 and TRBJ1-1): EPEVTQTPSHQVTQMGQEVILRCVPISNHLYFYWYRQILGQKVEFLVSFYNNEISEKSEIFDDQFSVERPDGSNFTLKIRSTKLEDSAMYFCASRDRVNTEAFFGQGTRLTVV.

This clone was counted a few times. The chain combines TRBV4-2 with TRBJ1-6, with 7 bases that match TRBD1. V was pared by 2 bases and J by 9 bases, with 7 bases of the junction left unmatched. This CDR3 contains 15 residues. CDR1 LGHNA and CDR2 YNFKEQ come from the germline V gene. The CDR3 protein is CASSQRTGAGSPLHF. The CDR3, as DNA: TGTGCCAGCAGCCAAAGAACAGGGGCAGGTTCACCCCTCCACTTT.

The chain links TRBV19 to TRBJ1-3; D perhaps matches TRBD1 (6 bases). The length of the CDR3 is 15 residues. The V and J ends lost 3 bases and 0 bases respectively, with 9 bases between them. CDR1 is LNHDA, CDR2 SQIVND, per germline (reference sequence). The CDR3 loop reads CASSMGANSGNTIYF. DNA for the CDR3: TGTGCCAGTAGTATGGGGGCCAACTCTGGAAACACCATATATTTT.

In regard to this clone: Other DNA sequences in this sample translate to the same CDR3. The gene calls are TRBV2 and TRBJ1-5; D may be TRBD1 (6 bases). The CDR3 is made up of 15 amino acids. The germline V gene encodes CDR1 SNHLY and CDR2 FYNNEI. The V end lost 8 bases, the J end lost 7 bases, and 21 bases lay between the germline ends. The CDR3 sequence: CASHLDGQSGQPQHF. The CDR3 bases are TGTGCCAGCCATCTCGACGGACAGTCAGGGCAGCCCCAGCATTTT.

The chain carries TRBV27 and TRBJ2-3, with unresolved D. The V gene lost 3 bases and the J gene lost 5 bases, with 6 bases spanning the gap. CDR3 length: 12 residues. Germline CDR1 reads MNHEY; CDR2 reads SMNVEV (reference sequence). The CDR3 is CASSFAGDTQYF. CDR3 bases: TGTGCCAGCAGTTTCGCCGGAGATACGCAGTATTTT.

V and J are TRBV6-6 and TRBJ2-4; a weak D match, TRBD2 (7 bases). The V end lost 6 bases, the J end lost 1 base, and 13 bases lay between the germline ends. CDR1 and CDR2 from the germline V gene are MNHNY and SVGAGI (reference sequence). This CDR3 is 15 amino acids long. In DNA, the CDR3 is TGTGCCAGCAGACCCCGGGGGGCGGCCAAAAACATTCAGTACTTC. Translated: CASRPRGAAKNIQYF.

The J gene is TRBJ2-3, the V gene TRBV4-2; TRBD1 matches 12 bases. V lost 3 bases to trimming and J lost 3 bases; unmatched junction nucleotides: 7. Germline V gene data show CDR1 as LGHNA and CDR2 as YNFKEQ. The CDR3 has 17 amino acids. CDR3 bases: TGTGCCAGCAGCCAGGAATGGGGACAGGGGGCAACAGATACGCAGTATTTT. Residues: CASSQEWGQGATDTQYF.

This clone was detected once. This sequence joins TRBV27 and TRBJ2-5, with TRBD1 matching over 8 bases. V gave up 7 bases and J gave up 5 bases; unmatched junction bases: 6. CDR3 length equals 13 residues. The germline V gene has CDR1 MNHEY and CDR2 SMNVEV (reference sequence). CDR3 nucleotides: TGTGCCAGCACCTCAGGGGGCGCGGAGACCCAGTACTTC. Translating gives CASTSGGAETQYF.

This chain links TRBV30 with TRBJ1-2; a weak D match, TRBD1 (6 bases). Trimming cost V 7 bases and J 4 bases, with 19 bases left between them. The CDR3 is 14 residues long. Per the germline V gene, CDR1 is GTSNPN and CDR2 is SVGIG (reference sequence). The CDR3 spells CAYAPPGASYGYTF. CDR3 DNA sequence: TGTGCCTACGCCCCGCCAGGGGCCAGCTATGGCTACACCTTC.

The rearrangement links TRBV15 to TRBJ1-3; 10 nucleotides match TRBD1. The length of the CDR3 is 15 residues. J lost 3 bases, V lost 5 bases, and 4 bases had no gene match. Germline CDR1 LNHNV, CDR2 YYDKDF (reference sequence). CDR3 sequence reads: CATSRQGASGNTIYF. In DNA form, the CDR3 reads TGTGCCACCAGCCGACAGGGGGCAAGTGGAAACACCATATATTTT.

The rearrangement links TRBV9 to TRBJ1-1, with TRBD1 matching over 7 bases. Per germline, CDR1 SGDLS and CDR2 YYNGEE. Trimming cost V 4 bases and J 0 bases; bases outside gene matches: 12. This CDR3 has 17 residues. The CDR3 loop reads CASSSPIRQGVNTEAFF. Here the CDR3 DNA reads TGTGCCAGCAGCTCTCCCATCCGCCAGGGGGTGAACACTGAAGCTTTCTTT.

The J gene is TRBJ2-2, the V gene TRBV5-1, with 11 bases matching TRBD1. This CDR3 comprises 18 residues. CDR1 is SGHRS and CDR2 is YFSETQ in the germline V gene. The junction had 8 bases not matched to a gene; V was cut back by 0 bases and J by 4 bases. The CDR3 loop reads CASSLEPAGTGGTGELFF. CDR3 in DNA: TGCGCCAGCAGCTTGGAACCCGCCGGGACAGGGGGCACCGGGGAGCTGTTTTTT.

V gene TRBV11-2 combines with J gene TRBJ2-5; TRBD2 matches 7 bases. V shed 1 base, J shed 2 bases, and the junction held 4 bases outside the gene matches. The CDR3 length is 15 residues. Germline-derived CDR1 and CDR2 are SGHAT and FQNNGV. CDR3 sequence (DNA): TGTGCCAGCAGCTTAGCGGGAGGCCAACAAGAGACCCAGTACTTC. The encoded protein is CASSLAGGQQETQYF.

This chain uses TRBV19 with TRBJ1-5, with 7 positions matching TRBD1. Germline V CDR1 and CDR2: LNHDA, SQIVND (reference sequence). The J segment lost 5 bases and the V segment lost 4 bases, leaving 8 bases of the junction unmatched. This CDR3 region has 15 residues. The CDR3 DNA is TGTGCCAGTAGTAGTCCGGGACAGTGGGATCAGCCCCAGCATTTT. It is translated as CASSSPGQWDQPQHF.

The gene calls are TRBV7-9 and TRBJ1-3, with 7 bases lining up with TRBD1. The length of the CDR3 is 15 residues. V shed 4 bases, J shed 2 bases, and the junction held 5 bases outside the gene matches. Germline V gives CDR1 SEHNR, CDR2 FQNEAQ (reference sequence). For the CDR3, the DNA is TGTGCCAGCAGCTCATCAGGGGGAGCTGGAAACACCATATATTTT. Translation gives CASSSSGGAGNTIYF.

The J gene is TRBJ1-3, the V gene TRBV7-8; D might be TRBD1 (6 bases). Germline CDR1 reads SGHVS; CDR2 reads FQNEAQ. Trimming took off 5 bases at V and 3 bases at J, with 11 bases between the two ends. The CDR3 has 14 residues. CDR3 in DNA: TGTGCCAGCAGCCGACAGGATGGTGGAAACACCATATATTTT. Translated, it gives CASSRQDGGNTIYF.

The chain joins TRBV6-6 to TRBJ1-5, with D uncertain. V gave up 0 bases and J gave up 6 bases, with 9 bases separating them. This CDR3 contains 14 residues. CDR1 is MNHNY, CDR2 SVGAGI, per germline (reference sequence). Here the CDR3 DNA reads TGTGCCAGCAGTTACTCACGGGTTGGTCAGCCCCAGCATTTT. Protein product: CASSYSRVGQPQHF.

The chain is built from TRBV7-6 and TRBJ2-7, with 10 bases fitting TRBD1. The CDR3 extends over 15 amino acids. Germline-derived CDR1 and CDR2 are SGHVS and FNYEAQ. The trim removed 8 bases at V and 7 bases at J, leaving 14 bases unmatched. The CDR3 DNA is TGTGCCAGCGCCCAACGGACAGGGGGTGTTGATGAGCAGTACTTC. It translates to CASAQRTGGVDEQYF.

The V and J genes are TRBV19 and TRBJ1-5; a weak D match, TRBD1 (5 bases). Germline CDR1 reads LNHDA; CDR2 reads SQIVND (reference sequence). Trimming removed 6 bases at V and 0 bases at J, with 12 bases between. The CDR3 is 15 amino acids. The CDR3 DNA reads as TGTGCCAGTAGGGGGGGAGGGTTTAGCAATCAGCCCCAGCATTTT. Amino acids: CASRGGGFSNQPQHF.

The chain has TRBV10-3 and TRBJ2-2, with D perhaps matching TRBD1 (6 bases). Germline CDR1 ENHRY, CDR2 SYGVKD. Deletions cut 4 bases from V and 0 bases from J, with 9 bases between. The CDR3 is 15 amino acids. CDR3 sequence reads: CAISAPGANTGELFF. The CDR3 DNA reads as TGTGCCATCAGTGCCCCAGGGGCGAACACCGGGGAGCTGTTTTTT.

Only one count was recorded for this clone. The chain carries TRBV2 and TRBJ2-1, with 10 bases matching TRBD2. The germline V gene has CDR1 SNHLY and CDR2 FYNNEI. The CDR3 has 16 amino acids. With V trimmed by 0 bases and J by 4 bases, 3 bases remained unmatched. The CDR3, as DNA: TGTGCCAGCAGTGAAGCTTGGACTAGCGGTTACAATGAGCAGTTCTTC. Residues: CASSEAWTSGYNEQFF.

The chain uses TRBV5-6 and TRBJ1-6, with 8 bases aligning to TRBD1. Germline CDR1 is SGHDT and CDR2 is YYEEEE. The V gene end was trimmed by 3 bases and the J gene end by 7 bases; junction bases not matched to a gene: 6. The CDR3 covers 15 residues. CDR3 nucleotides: TGTGCCAGCAGCTCAAACAGGGGGGTCAATTCACCCCTCCACTTT. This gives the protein CASSSNRGVNSPLHF.

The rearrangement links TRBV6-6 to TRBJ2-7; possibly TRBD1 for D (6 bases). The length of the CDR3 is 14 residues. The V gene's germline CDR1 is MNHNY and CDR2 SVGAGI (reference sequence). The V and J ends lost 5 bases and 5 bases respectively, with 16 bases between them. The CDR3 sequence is CASSLQGFGNEQYF. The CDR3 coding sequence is TGTGCCAGCAGTCTACAGGGATTTGGTAACGAGCAGTACTTC.

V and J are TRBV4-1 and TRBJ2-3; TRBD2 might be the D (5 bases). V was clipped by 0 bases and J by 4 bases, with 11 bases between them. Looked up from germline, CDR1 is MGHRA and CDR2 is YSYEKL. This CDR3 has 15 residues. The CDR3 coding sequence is TGCGCCAGCAGCCAAGATCAGAGGGTCGCAGATACGCAGTATTTT. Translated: CASSQDQRVADTQYF.